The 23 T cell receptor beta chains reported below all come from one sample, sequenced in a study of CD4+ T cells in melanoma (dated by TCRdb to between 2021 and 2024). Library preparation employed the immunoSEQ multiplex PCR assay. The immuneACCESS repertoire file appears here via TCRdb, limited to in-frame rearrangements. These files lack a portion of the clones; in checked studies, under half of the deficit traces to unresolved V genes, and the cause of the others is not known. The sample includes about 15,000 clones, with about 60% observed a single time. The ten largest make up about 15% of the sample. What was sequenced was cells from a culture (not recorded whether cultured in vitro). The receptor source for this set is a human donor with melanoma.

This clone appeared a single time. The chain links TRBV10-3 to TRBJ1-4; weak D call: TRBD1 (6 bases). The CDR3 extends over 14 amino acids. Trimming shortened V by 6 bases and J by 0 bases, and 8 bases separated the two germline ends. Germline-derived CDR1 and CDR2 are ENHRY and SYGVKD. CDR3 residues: CAIRQGATNEKLFF. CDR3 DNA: TGTGCCATCAGACAGGGTGCAACTAATGAAAAACTGTTTTTT.

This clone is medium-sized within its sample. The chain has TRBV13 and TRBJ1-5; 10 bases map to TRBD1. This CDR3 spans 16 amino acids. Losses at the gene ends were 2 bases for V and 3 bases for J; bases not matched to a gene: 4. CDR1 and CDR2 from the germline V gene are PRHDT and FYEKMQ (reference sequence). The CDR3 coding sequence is TGTGCCAGCAGCTTAAGACAGGGGGCGAACAATCAGCCCCAGCATTTT. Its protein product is CASSLRQGANNQPQHF.

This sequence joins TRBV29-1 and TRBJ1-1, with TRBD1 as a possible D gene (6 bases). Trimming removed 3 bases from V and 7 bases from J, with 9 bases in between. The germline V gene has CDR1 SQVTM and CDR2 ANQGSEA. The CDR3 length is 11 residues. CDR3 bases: TGCAGCGTTGATACAGGGATTGAAGCTTTCTTT. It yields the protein CSVDTGIEAFF.

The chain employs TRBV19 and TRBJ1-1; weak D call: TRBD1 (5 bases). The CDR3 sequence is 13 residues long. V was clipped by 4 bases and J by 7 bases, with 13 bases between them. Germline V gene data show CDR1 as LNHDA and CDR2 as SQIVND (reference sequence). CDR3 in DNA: TGTGCCAGTAGTACCCGACAGAGCGATGAAGCTTTCTTT. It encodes CASSTRQSDEAFF.

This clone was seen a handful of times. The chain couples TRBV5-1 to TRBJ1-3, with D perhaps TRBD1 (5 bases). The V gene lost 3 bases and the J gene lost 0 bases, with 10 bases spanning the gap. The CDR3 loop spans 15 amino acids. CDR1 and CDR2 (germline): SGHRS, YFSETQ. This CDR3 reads CASSSQGTSGNTIYF. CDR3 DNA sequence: TGCGCCAGCAGCTCGCAGGGCACCTCTGGAAACACCATATATTTT. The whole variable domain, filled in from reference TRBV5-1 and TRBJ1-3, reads KAGVTQTPRYLIKTRGQQVTLSCSPISGHRSVSWYQQTPGQGLQFLFEYFSETQRNKGNFPGRFSGRQFSNSRSEMNVSTLELGDSALYLCASSSQGTSGNTIYFGEGSWLTVV.

CDR3 region: CASSQERQGAGREQYF. Written as DNA, the CDR3 is TGCGCCAGCAGCCAAGAGAGACAGGGGGCCGGTCGGGAGCAGTACTTC. V and J are TRBV4-1 and TRBJ2-7; 10 bases are a match to TRBD1. CDR1 is MGHRA, CDR2 YSYEKL, per germline. The CDR3 is made up of 16 amino acids. Unmatched junction bases numbered 9, after V lost 0 bases and J lost 7 bases.

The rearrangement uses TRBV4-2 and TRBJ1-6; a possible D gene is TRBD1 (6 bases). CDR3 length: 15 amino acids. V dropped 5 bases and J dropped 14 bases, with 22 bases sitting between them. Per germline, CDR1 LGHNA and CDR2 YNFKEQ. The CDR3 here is CASSLEDSRHGALHF. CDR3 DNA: TGTGCCAGCAGCTTGGAGGACAGTCGGCATGGGGCCCTCCACTTT.

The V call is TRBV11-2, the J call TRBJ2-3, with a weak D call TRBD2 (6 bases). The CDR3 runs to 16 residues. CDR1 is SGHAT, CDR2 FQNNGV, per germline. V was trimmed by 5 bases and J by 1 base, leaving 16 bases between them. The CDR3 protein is CASSPRVAAGTDTQYF. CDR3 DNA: TGTGCCAGCAGCCCCCGAGTAGCGGCGGGCACAGATACGCAGTATTTT.

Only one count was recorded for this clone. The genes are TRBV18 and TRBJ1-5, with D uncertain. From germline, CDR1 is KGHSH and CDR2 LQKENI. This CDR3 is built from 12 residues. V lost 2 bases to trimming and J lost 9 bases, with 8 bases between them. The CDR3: CASSPGSSPQHF. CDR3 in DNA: TGTGCCAGCTCACCAGGCTCGTCGCCCCAGCATTTT.

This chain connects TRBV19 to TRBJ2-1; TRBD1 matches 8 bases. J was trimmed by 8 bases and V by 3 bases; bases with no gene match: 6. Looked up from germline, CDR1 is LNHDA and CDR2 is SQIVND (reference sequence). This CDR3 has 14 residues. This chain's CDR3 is CASSITGGTHEQFF. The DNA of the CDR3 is TGTGCCAGTAGTATCACAGGGGGTACCCATGAGCAGTTCTTC. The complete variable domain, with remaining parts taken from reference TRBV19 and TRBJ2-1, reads DGGITQSPKYLFRKEGQNVTLSCEQNLNHDAMYWYRQDPGQGLRLIYYSQIVNDFQKGDIAEGYSVSREKKESFPLTVTSAQKNPTAFYLCASSITGGTHEQFFGPGTRLTVL.

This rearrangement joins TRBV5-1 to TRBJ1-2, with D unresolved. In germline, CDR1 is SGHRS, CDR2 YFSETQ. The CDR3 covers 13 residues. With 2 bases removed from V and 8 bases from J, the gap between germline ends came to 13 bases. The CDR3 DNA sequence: TGCGCCAGCAGCTTAGACTCAAACGGGGGCTACACCTTC. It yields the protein CASSLDSNGGYTF.

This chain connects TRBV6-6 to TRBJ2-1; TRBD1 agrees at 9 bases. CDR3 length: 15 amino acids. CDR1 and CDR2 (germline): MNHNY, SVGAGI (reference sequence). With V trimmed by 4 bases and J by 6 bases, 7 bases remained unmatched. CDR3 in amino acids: CASSSPGQGGNEQFF. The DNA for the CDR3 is TGTGCCAGCAGTTCACCGGGACAGGGAGGCAATGAGCAGTTCTTC.

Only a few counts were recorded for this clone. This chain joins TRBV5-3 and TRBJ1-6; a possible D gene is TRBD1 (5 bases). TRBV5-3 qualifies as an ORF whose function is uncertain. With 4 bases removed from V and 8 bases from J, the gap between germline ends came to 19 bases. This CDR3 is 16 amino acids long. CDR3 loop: CARSIPGRVVYSPLHF. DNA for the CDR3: TGTGCCAGAAGCATCCCCGGCAGGGTTGTATATTCACCCCTCCACTTT.

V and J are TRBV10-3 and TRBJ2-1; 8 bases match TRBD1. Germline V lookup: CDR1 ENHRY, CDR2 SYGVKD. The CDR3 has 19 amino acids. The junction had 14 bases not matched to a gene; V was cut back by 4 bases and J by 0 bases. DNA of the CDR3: TGTGCCATCAGTGGGATACAGGGGGTCGCAAGAAGCTCCTACAATGAGCAGTTCTTC. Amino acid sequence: CAISGIQGVARSSYNEQFF.

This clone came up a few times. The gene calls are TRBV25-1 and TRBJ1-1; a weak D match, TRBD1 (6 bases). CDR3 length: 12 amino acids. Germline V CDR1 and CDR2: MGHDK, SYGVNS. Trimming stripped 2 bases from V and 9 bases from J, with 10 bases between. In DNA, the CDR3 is TGTGCCAGCAGTGAAACGGACAGAAAAGCTTTCTTT. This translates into CASSETDRKAFF.

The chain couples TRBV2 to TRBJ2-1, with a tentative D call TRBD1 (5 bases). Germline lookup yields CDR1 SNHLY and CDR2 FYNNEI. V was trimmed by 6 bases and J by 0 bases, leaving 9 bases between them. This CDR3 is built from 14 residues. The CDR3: CASRGEGSYNEQFF. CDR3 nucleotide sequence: TGTGCCAGCAGAGGGGAAGGCTCCTACAATGAGCAGTTCTTC.

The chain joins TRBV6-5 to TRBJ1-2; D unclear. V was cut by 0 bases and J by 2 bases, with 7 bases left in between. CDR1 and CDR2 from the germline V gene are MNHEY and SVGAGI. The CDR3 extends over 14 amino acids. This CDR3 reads CASSYSKLNYGYTF. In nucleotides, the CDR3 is TGTGCCAGCAGTTACTCGAAGCTAAACTATGGCTACACCTTC.

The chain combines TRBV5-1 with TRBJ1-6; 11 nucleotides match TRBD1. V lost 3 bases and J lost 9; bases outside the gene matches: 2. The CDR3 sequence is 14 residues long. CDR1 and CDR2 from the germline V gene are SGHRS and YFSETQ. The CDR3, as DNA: TGCGCCAGCAGCTCGGACAGGGGGCCTTCACCCCTCCACTTT. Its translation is CASSSDRGPSPLHF.

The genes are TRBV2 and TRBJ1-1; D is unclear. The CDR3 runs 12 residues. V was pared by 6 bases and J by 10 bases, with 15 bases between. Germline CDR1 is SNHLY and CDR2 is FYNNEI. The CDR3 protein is CASRVQEGGAFF. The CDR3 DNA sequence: TGTGCCAGCAGAGTACAAGAGGGTGGAGCTTTCTTT.

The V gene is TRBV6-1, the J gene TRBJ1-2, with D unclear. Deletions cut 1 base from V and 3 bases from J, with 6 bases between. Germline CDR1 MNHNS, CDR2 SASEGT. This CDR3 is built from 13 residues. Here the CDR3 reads CASSEDGYYGYTF. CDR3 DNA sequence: TGTGCCAGCAGTGAAGACGGTTACTATGGCTACACCTTC.

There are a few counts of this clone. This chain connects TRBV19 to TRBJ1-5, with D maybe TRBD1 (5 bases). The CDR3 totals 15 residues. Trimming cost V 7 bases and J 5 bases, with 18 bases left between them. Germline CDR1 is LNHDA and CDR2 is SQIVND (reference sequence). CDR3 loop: CASTQTGRDHQPQHF. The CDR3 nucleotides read TGTGCCAGTACTCAAACGGGCAGGGACCATCAGCCCCAGCATTTT.

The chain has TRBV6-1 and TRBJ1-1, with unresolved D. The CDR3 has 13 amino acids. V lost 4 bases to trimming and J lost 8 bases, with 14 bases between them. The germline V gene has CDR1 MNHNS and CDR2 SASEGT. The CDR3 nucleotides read TGTGCCAGCAGTGCCAAACTAAACTTAGAAGCTTTCTTT. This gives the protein CASSAKLNLEAFF.

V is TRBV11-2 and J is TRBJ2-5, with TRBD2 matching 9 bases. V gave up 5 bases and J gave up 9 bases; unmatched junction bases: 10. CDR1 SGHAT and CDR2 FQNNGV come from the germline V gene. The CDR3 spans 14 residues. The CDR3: CASSILAGMGAQYF. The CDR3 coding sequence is TGTGCCAGCAGCATTCTAGCGGGGATGGGGGCCCAGTACTTC.